The T cell receptor (beta chain) described here comes from a study of monozygotic twins with inflammatory bowel disease. Whole-study results and caveats: Repertoire likeness was no different across concordant and discordant twins, perhaps owing to restricted power.

Eight distinct reactions (per sample) were used to make the cDNA. UMIs were attached via template switching, each with a 6-nucleotide sample barcode. TCRdb re-called the 5' RACE reads and gives one entry per CDR3 protein, without DNA. The sample totals more than 100,000 distinct CDR3 sequences. About this clonotype: Its antigen is currently unknown.

Total RNA from whole blood was isolated with no T cell sorting. The germline V gene encodes CDR1 LGHDT and CDR2 YNNKEL (reference sequence). The CDR3 runs 15 residues. The genes are TRBV3-1 and TRBJ2-5; TCRdb's D gene call, TRBD1, goes unchecked for lack of DNA. The TCR was taken from a human donor with ulcerative colitis or Crohn's disease, or a healthy co-twin of an affected twin (not recorded which). What was sequenced was blood. The CDR3 protein is CASSPPRDRQETQYF.